The present T cell receptor (beta chain) was sequenced within a study of blood T cell repertoires in COVID-19 (dated by TCRdb to 2020 to 2021). About the study as a whole: The collaborator samples originated in the United States, Italy and Spain and spanned the acute and convalescent phases of COVID-19. The sample metadata nearly always contained a de-identified subject ID, COVID-19 status, age in years and sex. Deeply sampled blood TCRbeta repertoires from subjects exposed to, actively infected with, or recovered from COVID-19 were included in the dataset. The prospective study material was composed of cDNA or gDNA derived from T cells, B-cell-depleted T cells, or PBMCs. Where available, HLA class I and class II types were obtained from metadata supplied by the sample provider rather than from assay-based typing. The samples were drawn from the first 160 participants of the ongoing ImmuneRACE study and from under 1,500 subjects provided by 6 global collaborators. A freely available public database, intended as a resource for researchers studying the immune response to SARS-CoV-2, is where the repertoires were released. General conclusions and limits of the study: Clinical and demographic metadata were provided uncurated, with the amount varying by source and participant.

The immunoSEQ Assay, a bias-controlled multiplex PCR, was used to amplify TCRbeta CDR3 regions from genomic DNA. From the authors' description of their analysis: The number of nucleated cells in each sample was estimated by amplification of reference gene primers within the assay. To quantify the absolute abundance of each unique TCRbeta CDR3 rearrangement, sequence reads were collapsed and filtered. For each sample, productive Simpson clonality was calculated as the square root of Simpson's diversity index over productive rearrangements. The table was pulled from immuneACCESS by TCRdb, which kept in-frame rearrangements only. Such tables lose some clones; where checked, under half of the loss comes from unresolved V genes, and the rest has no known cause. That table is the source of V, J and clone size, and D and trimming were worked out from the DNA. For this sample there are tens of thousands of clones; around 85% appear just once. Of the sample, about 2.6% is held by the ten largest clones.

For this clone: The specificity of this receptor is unknown. No per-base quality is available; no much larger clone lies one base away.

Collaborating institutions collected whole blood in K2EDTA tubes following their own protocols. For TCRbeta analysis, collaborators shipped samples as frozen whole blood, isolated PBMCs, or DNA extracted from either of those sample types. Taken from the germline V gene (reference sequence), the CDR1 and CDR2 loops are LGHDT and YNNKEL. At the junction V is shortened by 4 bases and J by 0 bases; bases outside the gene matches: 9. Inclusive of the bounding cysteine and phenylalanine, the CDR3 is 19 residues long. Just the 57-base CDR3 DNA is kept, in frame starting at base 1. The sequence was collected from a woman in her fifties or sixties with acute or convalescent COVID-19. Recombination connected TRBV3-1 (or the pseudogene TRBV3-2) to TRBJ1-6, with TRBD1 identical over 10 junction bases. The sequenced material came from peripheral blood. Here the CDR3 is given as CASSPRDRGSGSYNSPLHF. In nucleotide form, the sequence is TGTGCCAGCAGCCCGCGGGACAGGGGATCCGGCTCCTATAATTCACCCCTCCACTTT.